This T cell receptor beta chain was captured in a study of blood T cell repertoires in COVID-19 (dated by TCRdb to 2018 to 2021). Study-level background: Samples covering the acute and convalescent phases of COVID-19 were provided by collaborators in the United States, Italy and Spain. A freely available public database, intended as a resource for researchers studying the immune response to SARS-CoV-2, is where the repertoires were released. Where HLA class I and class II types were available, the types were taken from metadata supplied by the sample provider, not from assay-based typing. The prospective study material was composed of cDNA or gDNA derived from T cells, B-cell-depleted T cells, or PBMCs. The dataset comprised deeply sampled blood TCRbeta repertoires from subjects exposed to, actively infected with, or recovered from COVID-19. Samples were obtained from the ongoing ImmuneRACE study (first 160 participants) and from 1,200 or so subjects provided by 6 global collaborators. The sample metadata nearly always contained a de-identified subject ID, COVID-19 status, age in years and sex. The paper as a whole reports these results and caveats: The amount of clinical and demographic metadata varied by source and participant and was provided uncurated.

TCRbeta CDR3 regions were amplified from genomic DNA by means of the immunoSEQ Assay, a bias-controlled multiplex PCR. The authors' analysis ran thus. Within the assay, amplification of reference gene primers was used to estimate how many nucleated cells each sample contained. To quantify the absolute abundance of each unique TCRbeta CDR3 rearrangement, sequence reads were collapsed and filtered. For each sample, productive Simpson clonality was calculated by taking the square root of Simpson's diversity index across productive rearrangements. The clones in this table, taken by TCRdb from immuneACCESS, are in-frame only. Not every clone is retained; where verified, under half of the shortfall comes from an unresolved V gene, and the cause of the rest is unknown. Clonal size and the V and J genes are those of that table, whereas D and trimming came from the DNA. Here the sample has roughly 50,000 clones; 79% occur a single time. Over 3% of the sample is in the top ten clones.

Collaborating institutions collected whole blood in K2EDTA tubes following their own protocols. For TCRbeta analysis, collaborators shipped samples as frozen whole blood, isolated PBMCs, or DNA extracted from either of those sample types. About this clone: Its binding antigen is unknown. It has no much larger one-base neighbor in the sample; base qualities were not kept.

From the cysteine through the phenylalanine, the CDR3 covers 15 amino acids. Only CDR3 DNA is held: 45 bases, read in frame from base 1. Unmatched junction bases come to 15, with V trimmed by 9 bases and J by 8 bases. CDR1 and CDR2 (LNHDA, SQIVND) derive from the germline V gene (reference sequence). This sequence was found in a man in his fifties or sixties with acute or convalescent COVID-19. The specimen sequenced was peripheral blood. The chain is encoded by TRBV19 joined to TRBJ2-1; TRBD2 lines up with 8 middle nucleotides. The DNA sequence is as follows: TGTGCCAGCCACGGAAGTGATAGCGGGACATATGAGCAGTTCTTC. It translates as CASHGSDSGTYEQFF.